This is a list of T cell receptor beta chains from one sample in a study of cytomegalovirus exposure and HLA in healthy donors. Assay: immunoSEQ multiplex PCR; the TCRdb copy retains only in-frame clones and omits some. This table holds 130,000 or so clones, more than 75% found once. What was sequenced was PBMCs. The receptor set was obtained from a woman in her 30s in good health and CMV-seronegative. The CDR3 runs from the conserved cysteine through the conserved F or W. Each record gives: D gene, clone size, V gene, J gene, CDR3 protein, CDR3 DNA. A D gene is named only where the DNA matches it firmly. Where a row states a size, it is once, few, many or the class of an expanded clone; other rows omit it.

D gene: NA
clone size: NA
V gene: TRBV11-2
J gene: TRBJ1-3
CDR3 protein: CASSLGEAWGTGNTIYF
CDR3 DNA: TGTGCCAGCAGCTTAGGGGAGGCGTGGGGAACCGGAAACACCATATATTTT

D gene: TRBD1
clone size: NA
V gene: TRBV29-1
J gene: TRBJ1-2
CDR3 protein: CSVDFRDRGLSANYGYTF
CDR3 DNA: TGCAGCGTTGACTTCCGCGACAGGGGATTATCGGCTAACTATGGCTACACCTTC

D gene: NA
clone size: NA
V gene: TRBV11-2
J gene: TRBJ1-4
CDR3 protein: CASSQGLIEKLFF
CDR3 DNA: TGTGCCAGCAGCCAGGGATTGATTGAAAAACTGTTTTTT

D gene: NA
clone size: few
V gene: TRBV27
J gene: TRBJ2-2
CDR3 protein: CASRPLIVRELFF
CDR3 DNA: TGTGCCAGCAGACCCCTAATAGTCAGGGAGCTGTTTTTT

D gene: TRBD1
clone size: NA
V gene: TRBV6-6
J gene: TRBJ1-3
CDR3 protein: CASRRGTEVSGNTIYF
CDR3 DNA: TGTGCCAGCAGGAGGGGGACAGAAGTCTCTGGAAACACCATATATTTT

D gene: NA
clone size: NA
V gene: TRBV2
J gene: TRBJ2-2
CDR3 protein: CASMGQVKSTGELFF
CDR3 DNA: TGTGCCAGCATGGGTCAGGTGAAGAGCACCGGGGAGCTGTTTTTT

D gene: NA
clone size: NA
V gene: TRBV6-5
J gene: TRBJ2-5
CDR3 protein: CASRVYRDSQETQYF
CDR3 DNA: TGTGCCAGCAGGGTCTACCGGGACTCCCAAGAGACCCAGTACTTC

D gene: TRBD1
clone size: few
V gene: TRBV5-1
J gene: TRBJ2-2
CDR3 protein: CASRDRGQTGELFF
CDR3 DNA: TGCGCCAGCAGGGACAGGGGCCAGACCGGGGAGCTGTTTTTT

D gene: TRBD2
clone size: NA
V gene: TRBV6-5
J gene: TRBJ2-1
CDR3 protein: CASRRDPAGKEQFF
CDR3 DNA: TGTGCCAGCAGAAGGGACCCAGCGGGGAAGGAGCAGTTCTTC

D gene: NA
clone size: NA
V gene: TRBV7-2
J gene: TRBJ2-3
CDR3 protein: CASSPFTDTQYF
CDR3 DNA: TGTGCCAGCAGCCCATTCACAGATACGCAGTATTTT

D gene: NA
clone size: NA
V gene: TRBV7-2
J gene: TRBJ1-3
CDR3 protein: CASSLGQSFSGNTIYF
CDR3 DNA: TGTGCCAGCAGCTTGGGGCAGAGCTTCTCTGGAAACACCATATATTTT

D gene: NA
clone size: once
V gene: TRBV11-2
J gene: TRBJ2-7
CDR3 protein: CASTKTDYYEQYF
CDR3 DNA: TGTGCCAGCACCAAGACGGACTACTACGAGCAGTACTTC

D gene: TRBD1
clone size: NA
V gene: TRBV29-1
J gene: TRBJ1-1
CDR3 protein: CSVGGDRGAMNTEAFF
CDR3 DNA: TGCAGCGTCGGGGGGGACAGGGGAGCGATGAACACTGAAGCTTTCTTT

D gene: NA
clone size: NA
V gene: TRBV6-1
J gene: TRBJ1-2
CDR3 protein: CASSAPGQGRLYGYTF
CDR3 DNA: TGTGCCAGCAGTGCCCCGGGACAAGGGAGACTTTATGGCTACACCTTC

D gene: NA
clone size: once
V gene: TRBV30
J gene: TRBJ1-5
CDR3 protein: CACSGILSNQPQHF
CDR3 DNA: TGTGCCTGTTCAGGGATATTGAGCAATCAGCCCCAGCATTTT

D gene: NA
clone size: NA
V gene: TRBV4-1
J gene: TRBJ1-2
CDR3 protein: CASSQERASNDGYTF
CDR3 DNA: TGCGCCAGCAGCCAAGAGCGGGCGTCTAACGATGGCTACACCTTC

D gene: NA
clone size: NA
V gene: TRBV19
J gene: TRBJ2-7
CDR3 protein: CASSITAHAIYEQYF
CDR3 DNA: TGTGCCAGTAGTATAACAGCCCACGCCATCTACGAGCAGTACTTC